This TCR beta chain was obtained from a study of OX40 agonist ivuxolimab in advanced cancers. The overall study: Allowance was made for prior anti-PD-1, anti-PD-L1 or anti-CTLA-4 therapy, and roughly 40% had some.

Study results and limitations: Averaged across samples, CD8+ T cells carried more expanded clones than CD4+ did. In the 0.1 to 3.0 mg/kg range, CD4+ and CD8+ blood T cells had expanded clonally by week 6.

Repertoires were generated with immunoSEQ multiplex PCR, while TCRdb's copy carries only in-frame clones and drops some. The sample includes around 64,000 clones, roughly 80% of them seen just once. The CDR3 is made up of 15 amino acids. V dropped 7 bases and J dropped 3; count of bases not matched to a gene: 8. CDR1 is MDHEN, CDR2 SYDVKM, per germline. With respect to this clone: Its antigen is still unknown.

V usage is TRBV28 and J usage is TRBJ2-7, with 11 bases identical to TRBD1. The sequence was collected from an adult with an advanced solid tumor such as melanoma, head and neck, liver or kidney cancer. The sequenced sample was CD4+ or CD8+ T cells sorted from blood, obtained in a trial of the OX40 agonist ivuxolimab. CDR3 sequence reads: CASNSVGTGGYEQYF. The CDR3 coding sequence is TGTGCCAGCAACTCCGTCGGGACAGGGGGCTACGAGCAGTACTTC.